This T cell receptor (beta chain) is from a study of PD-L1 blockade in urothelial cancer. At the level of the study: Prior chemotherapy in patients spanned 0 to 3 regimens. Treatment start was followed by blood analysis at 3 weeks (second dose) and again at 6 weeks. Across blood samples, T cells had a median count of approximately 130,000.

This clone was found once. Assay used: immunoSEQ multiplex PCR; TCRdb lists only in-frame clones, some missing. The repertoire holds about 81,000 clones, with 89% as singletons. Stated time point: pretreatment peripheral blood. This sequence was found in a woman older than 75 with urothelial cancer. This specimen was PBMCs, taken around atezolizumab (anti-PD-L1) treatment.

In nucleotides, the CDR3 is TGTGCCAGCAGTCAACAGGGGAACACTGAAGCTTTCTTT. Encoded protein: CASSQQGNTEAFF. This rearrangement joins TRBV11-1 to TRBJ1-1; possible D gene TRBD1, 6 bases. Trimming took 6 bases from V and 1 from J, leaving 9 bases between them. CDR3 length equals 13 residues. Germline values: CDR1 SGHAT, CDR2 FQDESV (reference sequence).